This passage covers 5 T cell receptor beta chains from one sample sequenced in a study of blood T cell repertoires in COVID-19. The protocol was immunoSEQ multiplex PCR, while the TCRdb copy is restricted to in-frame clones and leaves out a portion. The sample has fewer than 200,000 clones; around nine tenths are singletons. Sequences were obtained from peripheral blood. The receptors were gathered from a woman in her 70s with COVID-19, enrolled during active disease.

The J gene is TRBJ1-5, the V gene TRBV28, with no clear D. V lost 6 bases and J lost 0, with 12 bases in between. Germline CDR1 reads MDHEN; CDR2 reads SYDVKM. CDR3 length: 15 amino acids. The CDR3 here is CASRPTTFSNQPQHF. The CDR3 DNA sequence: TGTGCCAGCAGACCGACGACATTTAGCAATCAGCCCCAGCATTTT.

This clone was seen more than once but under ten times. The chain recombines TRBV5-6 with TRBJ1-2; 9 bases agree with TRBD1. The CDR3 spans 13 residues. Germline V CDR1 and CDR2: SGHDT, YYEEEE. The trim removed 4 bases at V and 6 bases at J, leaving 4 bases unmatched. In nucleotides, the CDR3 is TGTGCCAGCAGCGGGACAGGGTTTAATGGCTACACCTTC. Translated, it gives CASSGTGFNGYTF.

V gene TRBV11-3 combines with J gene TRBJ2-7; 10 bases map to TRBD1. V gave up 3 bases and J gave up 5 bases; unmatched junction bases: 4. Germline lookup yields CDR1 SGHNT and CDR2 YENEEA. The CDR3 is 14 residues long. CDR3 nucleotides: TGTGCCAGCAGCTTCCGGGACAGGGGAAACGAGCAGTACTTC. Protein sequence: CASSFRDRGNEQYF.

This chain connects TRBV7-2 to TRBJ2-2; 7 bases are shared with TRBD1. Trimming removed 5 bases from V and 8 bases from J; junction bases left unmatched: 5. Per germline, CDR1 SGHTA and CDR2 FQGNSA. The CDR3 is 13 amino acids. CDR3 sequence: CASSPGGIGELFF. The CDR3 DNA reads TGTGCCAGCAGCCCAGGGGGTATTGGGGAGCTGTTTTTT. The full variable domain, rest sourced from reference TRBV7-2 and TRBJ2-2, is GAGVSQSPSNKVTEKGKDVELRCDPISGHTALYWYRQSLGQGLEFLIYFQGNSAPDKSGLPSDRFSAERTGGSVSTLTIQRTQQEDSAVYLCASSPGGIGELFFGEGSRLTVL.

The chain has TRBV10-3 and TRBJ1-2, with 9 bases lining up with TRBD1. V was pared by 6 bases and J by 8 bases, with 7 bases of the junction left unmatched. Germline CDR1 and CDR2: ENHRY and SYGVKD. The CDR3 totals 13 residues. DNA of the CDR3: TGTGCCATCAGAGGACAGGGGAGGGAAGGCTACACCTTC. As protein: CAIRGQGREGYTF.